This entry lists 26 T cell receptor beta chains sequenced from one sample in a study of OX40 agonist ivuxolimab in advanced cancers. TCRdb's copy holds only in-frame clones and misses some; the assay was immunoSEQ multiplex PCR. The sample contains tens of thousands of clones, roughly nine tenths of which appear only once. The source material was CD4+ or CD8+ T cells sorted from blood, sampled in a trial of the OX40 agonist ivuxolimab. All receptors come from an adult with an advanced solid tumor such as melanoma, head and neck, liver or kidney cancer.

The rearrangement joins TRBV9 to TRBJ1-1; D is unresolved. The ends were cut back, 1 base at V and 0 bases at J, with 7 bases in the middle. Germline-derived CDR1 and CDR2 are SGDLS and YYNGEE. CDR3 length: 14 amino acids. CDR3 nucleotides: TGTGCCAGCAGCGTAACAGCCATGAACACTGAAGCTTTCTTT. As protein: CASSVTAMNTEAFF.

This chain connects TRBV27 to TRBJ2-3; no clear D gene. Trimming removed 2 bases at V and 4 bases at J, with 7 bases between. This CDR3 has 13 amino acids. CDR1 and CDR2 (germline): MNHEY, SMNVEV (reference sequence). The CDR3 region is CASSLAPPDTQYF. In DNA, the CDR3 is TGTGCCAGCAGTTTAGCCCCTCCAGATACGCAGTATTTT.

The chain employs TRBV6-6 and TRBJ2-1, with D possibly matching TRBD2 (6 bases). The CDR3 contains 15 residues. V was cut by 3 bases and J by 5 bases, with 14 bases left in between. Germline values: CDR1 MNHNY, CDR2 SVGAGI (reference sequence). The CDR3: CASSYLRGLNNEQFF. In DNA, the CDR3 is TGTGCCAGCAGTTATTTGCGGGGCCTAAACAATGAGCAGTTCTTC.

The CDR3 reads CASSFMRQGSSDEQFF. As DNA, the CDR3 is TGTGCCAGCAGCTTTATGCGACAGGGTTCAAGCGATGAGCAGTTCTTC. The genes are TRBV11-2 and TRBJ2-1, with TRBD1 identical over 7 bases. The CDR3 consists of 16 residues. Germline V lookup: CDR1 SGHAT, CDR2 FQNNGV. V was clipped by 3 bases and J by 8 bases; unmatched bases: 13.

V usage is TRBV2 and J usage is TRBJ2-3, with D unclear. The CDR3 covers 12 residues. Looked up from germline, CDR1 is SNHLY and CDR2 is FYNNEI. V gave up 5 bases and J gave up 4 bases, with 7 bases separating them. The CDR3 is CASSSVADTQYF. CDR3 nucleotides: TGTGCCAGCAGTTCTGTGGCAGATACGCAGTATTTT.

CDR3 in amino acids: CASGLIGTENIQYF. The CDR3 coding sequence is TGTGCTAGTGGTTTGATAGGGACAGAAAACATTCAGTACTTC. J is TRBJ2-4 and V is TRBV12-5; 7 nucleotides line up with TRBD1. Losses at the gene ends were 2 bases for V and 5 bases for J; bases not matched to a gene: 3. The CDR3 contains 14 residues. Germline values: CDR1 LGHNT, CDR2 FRNRAP. The variable domain in full, completed from reference TRBV12-5 and TRBJ2-4, reads DARVTQTPRHKVTEMGQEVTMRCQPILGHNTVFWYRQTMMQGLELLAYFRNRAPLDDSGMPKDRFSAEMPDATLATLKIQPSEPRDSAVYFCASGLIGTENIQYFGAGTRLSVL.

The chain has TRBV30 and TRBJ1-2; D gene unclear. The V gene lost 2 bases and the J gene lost 7 bases, with 14 bases spanning the gap. CDR3 length equals 13 residues. Germline V gives CDR1 GTSNPN, CDR2 SVGIG (reference sequence). The CDR3 sequence: CAWSPDAGLGYTF. In DNA form, the CDR3 reads TGTGCCTGGAGTCCCGACGCGGGTCTTGGCTACACCTTC.

This sequence joins TRBV11-3 and TRBJ2-1, with D perhaps matching TRBD1 or TRBD2 (6 bases each). The length of the CDR3 is 14 residues. The V end was cut by 5 bases, the J end by 3 bases, with 11 bases between. CDR1 is SGHNT, CDR2 YENEEA, per germline. The CDR3 loop is CASSPGAGYNEQFF. The CDR3 DNA is TGTGCCAGCAGCCCGGGGGCCGGCTACAATGAGCAGTTCTTC.

The V and J genes are TRBV19 and TRBJ2-7; TRBD1 aligns across 9 bases. The V segment lost 5 bases and the J segment 2 bases; nucleotides outside the gene matches: 4. This CDR3 is 14 amino acids long. CDR1 and CDR2 (germline): LNHDA, SQIVND (reference sequence). The CDR3 DNA reads TGTGCCAGTAGTTTAAGACAGGGGGCCTACGAGCAGTACTTC. Protein: CASSLRQGAYEQYF.

The CDR3 is CATSRVQGAGTDTQYF. The CDR3 DNA is TGTGCCACCAGCAGGGTACAGGGGGCAGGCACAGATACGCAGTATTTT. The rearrangement links TRBV15 to TRBJ2-3; 9 nucleotides align to TRBD1. From germline, CDR1 is LNHNV and CDR2 YYDKDF (reference sequence). The junction had 5 bases not matched to a gene; V was cut back by 3 bases and J by 1 base. The CDR3 length is 16 residues.

The chain combines TRBV15 with TRBJ2-7; D gene uncertain. The length of the CDR3 is 14 residues. V lost 0 bases, J lost 2 bases, and 8 bases lay in between. The V gene's germline CDR1 is LNHNV and CDR2 YYDKDF (reference sequence). CDR3 bases: TGTGCCACCAGCAGAGATAGGGTGGCCTACGAGCAGTACTTC. Translation gives CATSRDRVAYEQYF.

The V call is TRBV5-4, the J call TRBJ1-1, with D tentatively TRBD1 (5 bases). Per the germline V gene, CDR1 is SGHNT and CDR2 is YYREEE (reference sequence). This CDR3 region has 14 residues. Trimming stripped 2 bases from V and 3 bases from J, with 11 bases between. The CDR3 DNA sequence: TGTGCCAGCAGCTTAGACCCCAGGGACACTGAAGCTTTCTTT. This gives the protein CASSLDPRDTEAFF. Complete variable domain (other parts from reference TRBV5-4 and TRBJ1-1): ETGVTQSPTHLIKTRGQQVTLRCSSQSGHNTVSWYQQALGQGPQFIFQYYREEENGRGNFPPRFSGLQFPNYSSELNVNALELDDSALYLCASSLDPRDTEAFFGQGTRLTVV.

A single count supports this clone. The rearrangement uses TRBV19 and TRBJ2-6, with 8 nucleotides matching TRBD1. The V and J ends lost 7 bases and 0 bases, in that order; junction bases with no gene match: 14. CDR1 LNHDA and CDR2 SQIVND come from the germline V gene (reference sequence). The CDR3 runs 19 residues. The CDR3 bases are TGTGCCAGTACCCCAAAAACCGGGACAGGCAGCTCTGGGGCCAACGTCCTGACTTTC. It translates to CASTPKTGTGSSGANVLTF.

The genes are TRBV18 and TRBJ2-1; the match to TRBD2 covers 13 bases. The CDR3 length is 15 residues. Germline-derived CDR1 and CDR2 are KGHSH and LQKENI. Losses at the gene ends were 6 bases for V and 5 bases for J; bases not matched to a gene: 4. The CDR3 bases are TGTGCCAGCTCCCGGACTAGCGGGAGCCACAATGAGCAGTTCTTC. As protein: CASSRTSGSHNEQFF.

The chain employs TRBV27 and TRBJ2-3; 8 bases agree with TRBD2. Germline V lookup: CDR1 MNHEY, CDR2 SMNVEV (reference sequence). Trimming cost V 1 base and J 4 bases; bases outside gene matches: 10. The CDR3 loop spans 17 amino acids. The CDR3 DNA reads TGTGCCAGCAGTTTATGGAGGGGACGGGAGGGGTCAGATACGCAGTATTTT. This translates into CASSLWRGREGSDTQYF.

The rearrangement links TRBV5-1 to TRBJ2-4; tentative D call: TRBD1 (6 bases). Germline lookup yields CDR1 SGHRS and CDR2 YFSETQ. The CDR3 is 14 amino acids. Trimming took 0 bases from V and 4 from J, leaving 8 bases between them. The CDR3 here is CASSLEGHKNIQYF. As DNA, the CDR3 is TGCGCCAGCAGCTTGGAGGGACATAAAAACATTCAGTACTTC.

The V gene is TRBV28, the J gene TRBJ2-7; 10 nucleotides align to TRBD1. This CDR3 contains 15 residues. V trimming: 6 bases; J trimming: 1 base; junction bases outside the gene matches: 6. Looked up from germline, CDR1 is MDHEN and CDR2 is SYDVKM. The CDR3 bases are TGTGCCAGCAGGCAAGGGACAGGGGAATCCTACGAGCAGTACTTC. The encoded protein is CASRQGTGESYEQYF.

The chain joins TRBV5-1 to TRBJ2-3; 13 bases map to TRBD2. The CDR3 is 17 amino acids. The V and J ends lost 0 bases and 1 base, in that order; junction bases with no gene match: 2. The germline V gene encodes CDR1 SGHRS and CDR2 YFSETQ. CDR3 bases: TGCGCCAGCAGCTTGGGTGGACTAGCGGGAGGCACAGATACGCAGTATTTT. This codes for CASSLGGLAGGTDTQYF.

CDR3 nucleotides: TGTGCCAGCAGTGCTGGCAGGGCTACCTACTACACCTTC. Its translation: CASSAGRATYYTF. V gene TRBV2 combines with J gene TRBJ1-2; D might be TRBD1 (5 bases). The CDR3 sequence is 13 residues long. Trimming cost V 4 bases and J 10 bases, with 16 bases left between them. Germline CDR1 SNHLY, CDR2 FYNNEI.

This clone appeared a single time. The V call is TRBV7-9, the J call TRBJ2-7, with TRBD1 matching 7 bases. Per germline, CDR1 SEHNR and CDR2 FQNEAQ (reference sequence). V shed 5 bases, J shed 3 bases, and the junction held 4 bases outside the gene matches. The CDR3 runs 13 residues. Written as DNA, the CDR3 is TGTGCCAGCAGCCAGGCAGGGGGCTACGAGCAGTACTTC. This encodes CASSQAGGYEQYF.

This clone was found a few times. The CDR3 nucleotides read TGTGCCAGCAGCGTGGGACAGGGGGCTAGCACCGGGGAGCTGTTTTTT. Amino acids: CASSVGQGASTGELFF. This chain connects TRBV7-9 to TRBJ2-2; 12 bases map to TRBD1. With 5 bases clipped from V and 4 bases from J, the junction kept 5 bases outside the gene matches. In germline, CDR1 is SEHNR, CDR2 FQNEAQ (reference sequence). The CDR3 is made up of 16 amino acids.

With regard to this clone: The DNA is omitted, as the CDR3 cannot be located on it reliably, and the CDR3 follows TCRdb's listing. J is TRBJ1-2 and V is TRBV30; TRBD1, the table's D call, was not compared with the DNA. Per the germline V gene, CDR1 is GTSNPN and CDR2 is SVGIG (reference sequence). The CDR3 extends over 14 residues, inclusive of both ends. CDR3 amino acids: CAWSASWGTGSRTF.

The V gene is TRBV28, the J gene TRBJ1-6, with D tentatively TRBD1 (5 bases). From germline, CDR1 is MDHEN and CDR2 SYDVKM. The CDR3 length is 14 residues. V lost 1 base to trimming and J lost 7 bases, with 8 bases between them. CDR3 amino acids: CASSLSGANSPLHF. As DNA, the CDR3 is TGTGCCAGCAGTTTATCCGGGGCCAATTCACCCCTCCACTTT. Looking up the rest from reference TRBV28 and TRBJ1-6 gives the full variable domain: DVKVTQSSRYLVKRTGEKVFLECVQDMDHENMFWYRQDPGLGLRLIYFSYDVKMKEKGDIPEGYSVSREKKERFSLILESASTNQTSMYLCASSLSGANSPLHFGNGTRLTVT.

V gene TRBV19 combines with J gene TRBJ2-3, with D possibly matching TRBD1 (5 bases). CDR3 size: 13 residues. From germline, CDR1 is LNHDA and CDR2 SQIVND (reference sequence). V was trimmed by 5 bases and J by 14 bases, leaving 20 bases between them. CDR3 DNA sequence: TGTGCCAGTAGTGGGGCCACGGTCTTGCAGATGTATTTT. Protein sequence: CASSGATVLQMYF.

The chain combines TRBV18 with TRBJ2-3; unclear D gene. The CDR3 has 12 residues. V lost 4 bases, J lost 1 base, and 3 bases lay in between. Per the germline V gene, CDR1 is KGHSH and CDR2 is LQKENI. The CDR3, as DNA: TGTGCCAGCTCACTTCGCACAGATACGCAGTATTTT. Translated, it gives CASSLRTDTQYF. The whole variable domain, remainder taken from reference TRBV18 and TRBJ2-3, is NAGVMQNPRHLVRRRGQEARLRCSPMKGHSHVYWYRQLPEEGLKFMVYLQKENIIDESGMPKERFSAEFPKEGPSILRIQQVVRGDSAAYFCASSLRTDTQYFGPGTRLTVL.

V gene TRBV9 combines with J gene TRBJ2-2; D gene ambiguous. Between the trimmed V and J ends, which lost 4 bases and 6 bases, there was a span of 7 bases. CDR3 length equals 12 residues. Germline V gene lookup returns CDR1 SGDLS and CDR2 YYNGEE. The CDR3 reads CASSKMSGELFF. The CDR3 region has the DNA TGTGCCAGCAGCAAAATGTCCGGGGAGCTGTTTTTT.